This TCR beta chain was obtained from a study of CD8 T cells in Susac syndrome (dated by TCRdb to between 2018 and 2021). Regarding the research as a whole: The study used repertoire sequencing to test whether antigen drove CD8+ T cell activation and differentiation in Susac syndrome.

RNA was extracted using the RNeasy kit, and about 0.45 to 1 ug of the RNA was reverse transcribed with random hexamers. The immunoSEQ multiplex PCR assay, which covers 54 Vbeta and 13 Jbeta segments, was used to amplify TCR beta CDR3 regions. PCR amplification bias was corrected using a synthetic template baseline for primer optimization and computational correction. In the source study's methods: Reads were annotated to V, D and J genes according to IMGT and were analyzed with immunoSEQ Analyzer, with only productive sequences retained. To calculate clonality, Shannon entropy was normalized by log2 of the number of productive unique sequences and then subtracted from one. For each patient and control, public and private clones were evaluated among the 100 most prevalent clones. A clone was defined as Susac-specific if it was absent from the healthy and MS cohorts, from more than 850 published viral clones and from other ImmuneACCESS disease sequences. TCRdb took the public reads, trimmed them with fastp at Q25, ran MiXCR for clone calling and kept in-frame beta chains. Rows with one shared CDR3 protein collapse into an entry with the most common genes and DNA. For this entry, the V and J calls and clone size follow TCRdb and not the study's own pipeline. The sample table lists roughly 190,000 distinct CDR3 sequences, approximately 94% of them with a count of one. In total, the top ten clones hold more than 0.1% of the sample.

Regarding this clonotype: The target of this receptor is not known. There are no base qualities to consult, and no much larger clone falls within one base.

Peripheral blood CD8+ and CD4+ T cells from healthy donors, Susac syndrome patients and multiple sclerosis patients were profiled by high-throughput TCR beta sequencing. Healthy donors were age- and sex-matched controls. Bulk CD8+ and CD4+ T cells were purified magnetically by negative isolation, whereas CD8+ TEMRA cells were enriched by FACS. Blood was collected in EDTA tubes and processed within 24 hours, with PBMCs isolated through density gradient centrifugation. PBMCs intended for TCR sequencing were cryopreserved in liquid nitrogen and thawed later in a water bath at 37 degrees C. The sorted or isolated CD4+, CD8+ and CD8+ TEMRA cells reached a purity of at least 90%. The CDR3 runs 16 residues from the cysteine to the phenylalanine. Only the CDR3 region is kept as DNA, spanning 48 bases read in frame from base 1. V gives up 3 bases and J gives up 3 bases, and the segment between their germline ends measures 15 bases. CDR1 and CDR2 were assigned from the germline V gene as SGHVS and FNYEAQ.

Findings and caveats that apply to the study as a whole: The study acknowledged that relatively few individuals were included in the TCR sequencing and HLA analysis.

Here the chain combines TRBV7-6 and TRBJ2-1, and TRBD2 may be the D gene, going by 6 matching bases. This clonotype originated in a human donor in good health. The sequencing sample was made of CD4+ T cells from PBMCs. CDR3 protein: CASSFGGNIRYNEQFF. The DNA reads as follows: TGTGCCAGCAGCTTCGGCGGGAACATTCGCTACAATGAGCAGTTCTTC.